The 27 T cell receptor beta chains given below trace back to one sample, sequenced in a study of regulatory T cells in long-lasting Graves disease. Construction of the TCR beta libraries employed iRepertoire HTBI primers in conjunction with Arm-PCR of CDR3 regions. TCRdb passed the multiplex PCR reads through MiXCR, listing each CDR3 protein once. The sample holds about 660,000 distinct CDR3 sequences, around 30% seen once. Time point: persistent/refractory GD, antithyroid drugs over 5 years with positive TRAb. PBMC RNA served as the TCR library source. This specimen was peripheral blood mononuclear cells (PBMCs), taken when the disease was refractory, from a patient treated with antithyroid drugs. Every receptor here comes from a female donor with Graves disease.

The J gene is TRBJ2-2, the V gene TRBV9; TRBD2 agrees at 7 bases. The CDR3 covers 15 residues. With 3 bases clipped from V and 4 bases from J, the junction kept 6 bases outside the gene matches. In germline, CDR1 is SGDLS, CDR2 YYNGEE. CDR3 loop: CASSALAVPTGELFF. The CDR3 region has the DNA TGTGCCAGCAGCGCGCTAGCGGTCCCCACCGGGGAGCTGTTTTTT.

This chain's CDR3 is CASSERGTYYGYTF. For the CDR3, the DNA is TGTGCCAGCAGTGAAAGAGGGACTTACTATGGCTACACCTTC. This chain joins TRBV6-2 or TRBV6-3 and TRBJ1-2, with D possibly being TRBD1 (5 bases). Trimming pared 5 bases from V and 3 bases from J, leaving 13 bases between. The CDR3 has 14 residues. Germline V CDR1 and CDR2: MNHEY, SVGEGT.

The chain couples TRBV12-3 or TRBV12-4 to TRBJ1-5, with D unclear. The CDR3 is 12 residues long. V lost 5 bases and J lost 7, with 9 bases in between. The CDR3 DNA is TGTGCCAGCAGTAAAACGTCCCAGCCCCAGCATTTT. This codes for CASSKTSQPQHF.

This clonotype was counted ten times or more. The CDR3 loop is CASSLATAAGYTF. CDR3 nucleotide sequence: TGTGCCAGCAGTTTGGCCACCGCGGCTGGCTACACCTTC. The V gene is TRBV12-3 or TRBV12-4, the J gene TRBJ1-2; D ambiguous. This CDR3 has 13 amino acids. Trimming removed 3 bases at V and 7 bases at J, with 12 bases between.

The gene calls are TRBV12-3 or TRBV12-4 and TRBJ1-5, with D possibly being TRBD1 (5 bases). The CDR3 contains 17 residues. The V and J ends lost 7 bases and 0 bases respectively, with 19 bases between them. This chain's CDR3 is CASNPGTRGGSNQPQHF. The CDR3 nucleotides read TGTGCCAGCAACCCAGGGACGAGGGGAGGTAGCAATCAGCCCCAGCATTTT.

V usage is TRBV20-1 and J usage is TRBJ2-7; D is unresolved. Per germline, CDR1 DFQATT and CDR2 SNEGSKA (reference sequence). The CDR3 extends over 13 amino acids. V dropped 4 bases and J dropped 1 base, with 11 bases sitting between them. CDR3 sequence reads: CSATGVVSYEQYF. CDR3 DNA: TGCAGTGCTACTGGGGTAGTATCCTACGAGCAGTACTTC.

This clonotype has at least ten counts. The rearrangement joins TRBV28 to TRBJ1-5; tentative D call: TRBD1 (5 bases). Trimming pared 3 bases from V and 0 bases from J, leaving 12 bases between. Per the germline V gene, CDR1 is MDHEN and CDR2 is SYDVKM. The CDR3 has 16 residues. The CDR3 spells CASSFPGTYSNQPQHF. CDR3 bases: TGTGCCAGCAGTTTTCCAGGGACCTATAGCAATCAGCCCCAGCATTTT.

The J gene is TRBJ2-3, the V gene TRBV7-3, with no clear D. Germline V gene data show CDR1 as SGHTA and CDR2 as FQGTGA. The CDR3 contains 16 residues. V lost 5 bases and J lost 3, with 18 bases in between. Here the CDR3 reads CASSLLGTGKTDTQYF. The CDR3 DNA follows: TGTGCCAGCAGCCTGCTCGGCACCGGTAAGACAGATACGCAGTATTTT.

A few counts support this clonotype. V usage is TRBV2 and J usage is TRBJ1-3; D might be TRBD1 (5 bases). CDR3 length: 15 amino acids. The V end lost 5 bases, the J end lost 0 bases, and 11 bases lay between the germline ends. In germline, CDR1 is SNHLY, CDR2 FYNNEI. Here the CDR3 reads CASSREGASGNTIYF. The CDR3 region has the DNA TGTGCCAGCAGTCGCGAAGGGGCCTCTGGAAACACCATATATTTT.

This clonotype was seen at least ten times. The chain is built from TRBV28 and TRBJ1-5, with 8 bases lining up with TRBD1. Germline CDR1 and CDR2: MDHEN and SYDVKM. V was pared by 5 bases and J by 3 bases, with 6 bases of the junction left unmatched. CDR3 length equals 15 residues. The CDR3 DNA reads as TGTGCCAGCAGTAAACCGGGACAGGTCAATCAGCCCCAGCATTTT. It is translated as CASSKPGQVNQPQHF.

This chain links TRBV27 with TRBJ1-6; D not certain. The germline CDR1 and CDR2 sequences are MNHEY and SMNVEV (reference sequence). V was trimmed by 3 bases and J by 4 bases, leaving 7 bases between them. This CDR3 contains 14 residues. CDR3 in amino acids: CASSFNKYNSPLHF. CDR3 nucleotide sequence: TGTGCCAGCAGTTTTAACAAATATAATTCACCCCTCCACTTT.

This clonotype was observed a few times. V gene TRBV5-1 combines with J gene TRBJ2-7; possibly TRBD1 for D (5 bases). From germline, CDR1 is SGHRS and CDR2 YFSETQ. The V end lost 4 bases, the J end lost 6 bases, and 14 bases lay between the germline ends. CDR3 size: 13 residues. The CDR3 nucleotides are TGCGCCAGCAGCGAAACTCAGGGTGGCGAGCAGTACTTC. Translating gives CASSETQGGEQYF.

This clonotype has a count of ten or more. This rearrangement joins TRBV12-3 or TRBV12-4 to TRBJ2-7; 10 bases match TRBD2. V shed 8 bases, J shed 0 bases, and the junction held 10 bases outside the gene matches. The length of the CDR3 is 16 residues. The CDR3 spells CASSRGLATSSYEQYF. The CDR3, as DNA: TGTGCCAGCTCCAGGGGACTAGCGACAAGCTCCTACGAGCAGTACTTC.

J is TRBJ1-6 and V is TRBV6-1; 7 bases match TRBD1. Germline lookup yields CDR1 MNHNS and CDR2 SASEGT. The CDR3 is made up of 16 amino acids. V lost 1 base and J lost 7; bases outside the gene matches: 7. CDR3 sequence (DNA): TGTGCCAGCAGTGAAGAAGGGACAGAGATAAATTCACCCCTCCACTTT. It yields the protein CASSEEGTEINSPLHF.

The J gene is TRBJ2-3, the V gene TRBV18; D gene ambiguous. Between the trimmed V and J ends, which lost 8 bases and 0 bases, there was a span of 6 bases. This CDR3 has 12 amino acids. Germline assignment: CDR1 KGHSH and CDR2 LQKENI. This CDR3 is CASATSTDTQYF. The CDR3 nucleotides are TGTGCCAGCGCGACTAGCACAGATACGCAGTATTTT.

In this sample, this clonotype turned up a few times. This chain links TRBV20-1 with TRBJ2-5; 8 positions match TRBD2. Germline CDR1 reads DFQATT; CDR2 reads SNEGSKA (reference sequence). J gave up 4 bases and V 5 bases, and 6 bases lay outside the gene matches. CDR3 size: 13 residues. For the CDR3, the DNA is TGCAGTGCTCACCGGGGGGGTGGAGAGACCCAGTACTTC. Translating gives CSAHRGGGETQYF.

This clonotype has ten or more counts. Here the CDR3 DNA reads TGTGCCAGCAGACAACAGGGACGAAATCAGCCCCAGCATTTT. Translated: CASRQQGRNQPQHF. The chain combines TRBV28 with TRBJ1-5; the D gene is possibly TRBD1 (6 bases). Germline CDR1 reads MDHEN; CDR2 reads SYDVKM. The CDR3 length is 14 residues. V lost 6 bases to trimming and J lost 4 bases, with 13 bases between them. Drawing the rest from reference TRBV28 and TRBJ1-5, the complete variable domain is DVKVTQSSRYLVKRTGEKVFLECVQDMDHENMFWYRQDPGLGLRLIYFSYDVKMKEKGDIPEGYSVSREKKERFSLILESASTNQTSMYLCASRQQGRNQPQHFGDGTRLSIL.

There are a few counts of this clonotype. V usage is TRBV29-1 and J usage is TRBJ1-1; D possibly corresponds to TRBD1 (6 bases). Germline values: CDR1 SQVTM, CDR2 ANQGSEA. The CDR3 totals 15 residues. The V end was cut by 3 bases, the J end by 0 bases, with 14 bases between. CDR3: CSVDGGRLMNTEAFF. The CDR3 bases are TGCAGCGTTGATGGGGGGCGGCTTATGAACACTGAAGCTTTCTTT.

This clonotype occurred a few times. The chain couples TRBV2 to TRBJ1-5; no firm D call. The V end lost 3 bases, the J end lost 4 bases, and 10 bases lay between the germline ends. Germline assignment: CDR1 SNHLY and CDR2 FYNNEI. CDR3 length: 14 residues. The CDR3 DNA follows: TGTGCCAGCAGTGACCACTTGGGTAATCAGCCCCAGCATTTT. Amino acid sequence: CASSDHLGNQPQHF.

This clonotype was seen repeatedly, ten times or more. This chain links TRBV6-2 or TRBV6-3 with TRBJ1-5, with D tentatively TRBD1 (6 bases). This CDR3 contains 13 residues. Trimming took 5 bases from V and 4 from J, leaving 9 bases between them. The V gene's germline CDR1 is MNHEY and CDR2 SVGEGT. DNA for the CDR3: TGTGCCAGCAGTGGAACAGGGAATCAGCCCCAGCATTTT. This codes for CASSGTGNQPQHF.

The chain links TRBV10-3 to TRBJ1-1, with D hard to call. Between the trimmed V and J ends, which lost 3 bases and 5 bases, there was a span of 7 bases. CDR1 and CDR2 (germline): ENHRY, SYGVKD. This CDR3 contains 12 residues. For the CDR3, the DNA is TGTGCCATCAGTGACCATGTAACTGAAGCTTTCTTT. Its translation: CAISDHVTEAFF.

This clonotype appeared once. The genes are TRBV7-8 and TRBJ2-3; 8 bases agree with TRBD2. CDR3 length: 16 amino acids. V lost 7 bases and J lost 4; bases outside the gene matches: 13. Germline V gene data show CDR1 as SGHVS and CDR2 as FQNEAQ. CDR3 nucleotides: TGTGCCAGCACCATTGGGAGCGGGAGAGGATCAGATACGCAGTATTTT. Translation gives CASTIGSGRGSDTQYF.

This chain links TRBV27 with TRBJ1-4, with D possibly matching TRBD1 (5 bases). CDR3 size: 15 residues. Trimming removed 6 bases from V and 0 bases from J, with 11 bases in between. In germline, CDR1 is MNHEY, CDR2 SMNVEV (reference sequence). In nucleotides, the CDR3 is TGTGCCAGCAGGACCAGGGACCCAACTAATGAAAAACTGTTTTTT. It yields the protein CASRTRDPTNEKLFF.

This clonotype was recorded once. A much larger clone is a single base away; this may be a read error. The chain recombines TRBV28 with TRBJ1-5, with 7 bases fitting TRBD1. CDR1 MDHEN and CDR2 SYDVKM come from the germline V gene. V shed 5 bases, J shed 6 bases, and the junction held 13 bases outside the gene matches. The CDR3 sequence is 16 residues long. As DNA, the CDR3 is TGTGCCAGCAGTCTTCTTAAGGGACAGCTAGGTCAGCCCCAGCATTTT. Translating it yields CASSLLKGQLGQPQHF.

This clonotype was observed a handful of times. V is TRBV9 and J is TRBJ1-4, with unresolved D. CDR3 length equals 15 residues. V lost 4 bases and J lost 5, with 15 bases in between. Germline CDR1 is SGDLS and CDR2 is YYNGEE. The CDR3 loop is CASSPQLTQNEKLFF. The CDR3 DNA reads as TGTGCCAGCAGCCCACAGTTGACCCAAAATGAAAAACTGTTTTTT.

The chain is built from TRBV10-3 and TRBJ1-2; tentative D call: TRBD1 (5 bases). The germline V and J ends were trimmed by 3 bases and 7 bases, with 9 bases remaining between them. Germline CDR1 ENHRY, CDR2 SYGVKD. The CDR3 runs 12 residues. The CDR3 spells CAISEQERGYTF. CDR3 in DNA: TGTGCCATCAGTGAACAGGAACGTGGCTACACCTTC.

This clonotype was seen more than once but under ten times. The chain combines TRBV9 with TRBJ2-5; 8 positions agree with TRBD1. The V and J ends lost 3 bases and 7 bases, in that order; junction bases with no gene match: 8. Germline V gives CDR1 SGDLS, CDR2 YYNGEE. This CDR3 comprises 14 residues. CDR3 sequence (DNA): TGTGCCAGCAGCGAGCGACAGGGGAAGGGGACCCAGTACTTC. It translates to CASSERQGKGTQYF.